This TCR beta chain derives from a study of T cell responses to AZD1222 COVID-19 vaccine. Study results and limitations: Repertoire collection took place solely once the T cell response had peaked. Spike-specific TCR breadth and depth went up after people got two AZD1222 doses. It should be noted that donors were predominantly white British and more often female, and clonal diversity was possibly underestimated.

Second doses that came at about 4 or about 12 weeks were put together. A note on this clone: Its antigen is not identified.

V was trimmed by 4 bases and J by 2 bases, leaving 15 bases between them. The CDR3 sequence is 15 residues long. The germline V gene encodes CDR1 SGHDT and CDR2 YYEEEE. The assay was immunoSEQ multiplex PCR, and TCRdb's table has in-frame clones only and misses some. The sample records fewer than 150,000 clones, over 85% being singletons. The sample in question was peripheral blood, obtained 28 days after the second AZD1222 dose. The J gene is TRBJ2-5, the V gene TRBV5-6, with a weak D call TRBD2 (7 bases). This receptor was identified in an adult who received the AZD1222 COVID-19 vaccine. The CDR3 coding sequence is TGTGCCAGCAGCCTTCAACAGGGAGGGCAAGAGACCCAGTACTTC. Translation gives CASSLQQGGQETQYF.